The rows below give T cell receptor beta chains drawn from one sample of a study of identical twins. MiXCR, run by TCRdb on the 5' RACE reads, gives a single entry per CDR3 protein. The repertoire holds 300,000 to 400,000 distinct CDR3 sequences, with roughly an eighth as singletons. The sample was also linked to a second study, of yellow fever vaccine responses in identical twins.

Sequencing input: CD8+ T cells sorted from blood. All receptors come from a woman between 18 and 29 years old in good health. Each CDR3 is given without its conserved first and last residue.

v_gene: TRBV12-3/TRBV12-4
j_gene: TRBJ2-5
CDR3aa: ASNNRGPGETQY

v_gene: TRBV11-2
j_gene: TRBJ2-1
CDR3aa: ASSLRRQQGYNEQF

v_gene: TRBV9
j_gene: TRBJ2-1
CDR3aa: ASSGDPGRLTGEQF

v_gene: TRBV5-1
j_gene: TRBJ2-1
CDR3aa: ASFGAGGALSYNEQF

v_gene: TRBV7-9
j_gene: TRBJ2-7
CDR3aa: ASSLAVYEQY

v_gene: TRBV11-2
j_gene: TRBJ1-6
CDR3aa: ASSNRTGPNSPLH

v_gene: TRBV5-1
j_gene: TRBJ2-2
CDR3aa: ASSLYPGSTGELF

v_gene: TRBV7-9
j_gene: TRBJ1-6
CDR3aa: ASSSKGTGSPLH

v_gene: TRBV12-3/TRBV12-4
j_gene: TRBJ1-4
CDR3aa: ASSPAGLGEKLF

v_gene: TRBV3-1
j_gene: TRBJ1-2
CDR3aa: ASSQSGQGALGYGYT

v_gene: TRBV7-9
j_gene: TRBJ2-1
CDR3aa: ASTYGSGEQF

v_gene: TRBV20-1
j_gene: TRBJ1-2
CDR3aa: SARQGEAGYT

v_gene: TRBV29-1
j_gene: TRBJ2-6
CDR3aa: SAKTEEGSGANVLT

v_gene: TRBV6-4
j_gene: TRBJ1-1
CDR3aa: ASSDNMNTEAF

v_gene: TRBV5-1
j_gene: TRBJ2-1
CDR3aa: ASSLAGNSYNEQF

v_gene: TRBV4-1
j_gene: TRBJ2-5
CDR3aa: ASSPSEQETQY

v_gene: TRBV20-1
j_gene: TRBJ2-1
CDR3aa: SARPSSYNEQF

v_gene: TRBV12-3/TRBV12-4
j_gene: TRBJ2-2
CDR3aa: ASNPDRANTGELF

v_gene: TRBV4-1
j_gene: TRBJ2-5
CDR3aa: ASSHPQGAGETQY

v_gene: TRBV15
j_gene: TRBJ2-1
CDR3aa: ATRREGSYNEQF

v_gene: TRBV12-3/TRBV12-4
j_gene: TRBJ2-2
CDR3aa: ASSIGGALGELF

v_gene: TRBV9
j_gene: TRBJ2-7
CDR3aa: ASSVGGGPYEQY

v_gene: TRBV7-9
j_gene: TRBJ1-1
CDR3aa: ASSLVEGLNTEAF

v_gene: TRBV7-7
j_gene: TRBJ2-1
CDR3aa: ASSLGPSGVGPRNEQF

v_gene: TRBV18
j_gene: TRBJ2-1
CDR3aa: ASSPRPEGSYNEQF

v_gene: TRBV7-9
j_gene: TRBJ2-3
CDR3aa: ASSSGTFASTDTQY

v_gene: TRBV10-3
j_gene: TRBJ2-1
CDR3aa: AISESTGGPNEQF

v_gene: TRBV6-1
j_gene: TRBJ2-7
CDR3aa: ASSEDPSGRTYEQY

v_gene: TRBV7-9
j_gene: TRBJ2-1
CDR3aa: ASSTPSGGYNEQF

v_gene: TRBV2
j_gene: TRBJ2-1
CDR3aa: ASRGGLAGGFDYNEQF

v_gene: TRBV7-9
j_gene: TRBJ1-2
CDR3aa: ASSLETGVHGYT

v_gene: TRBV5-1
j_gene: TRBJ2-2
CDR3aa: ASSLNRQGLAATGELF

v_gene: TRBV5-4
j_gene: TRBJ2-5
CDR3aa: ASSFQELEQGQLQETQY

v_gene: TRBV7-3
j_gene: TRBJ2-7
CDR3aa: ASSVDGTGGEQY

v_gene: TRBV4-2
j_gene: TRBJ2-5
CDR3aa: ASSLSRAGGKETQY